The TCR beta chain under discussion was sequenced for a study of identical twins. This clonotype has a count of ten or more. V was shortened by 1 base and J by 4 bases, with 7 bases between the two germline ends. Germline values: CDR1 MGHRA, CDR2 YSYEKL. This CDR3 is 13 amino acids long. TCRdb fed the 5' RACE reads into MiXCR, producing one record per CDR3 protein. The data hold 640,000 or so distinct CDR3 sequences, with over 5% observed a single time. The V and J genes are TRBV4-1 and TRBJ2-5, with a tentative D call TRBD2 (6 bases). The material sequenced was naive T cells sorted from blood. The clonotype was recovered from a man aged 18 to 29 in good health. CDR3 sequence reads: CASSQVLAETQYF. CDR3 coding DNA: TGCGCCAGCAGCCAAGTACTAGCAGAGACCCAGTACTTC.